This T cell receptor (beta chain) was recorded in a study of blood T cells in healthy people across ages. A second PCR of 7 to 11 cycles used a sample-barcoded 5' primer and a J-beta primer mix. TCRdb ran MiXCR on the 5' RACE reads and lists one entry per CDR3 protein. The table shows nearly 1 million distinct CDR3 sequences, with roughly half occurring only once. From germline, CDR1 is SGHTA and CDR2 FQGNSA. The CDR3 covers 15 residues. The V and J ends lost 1 base and 8 bases, in that order; junction bases with no gene match: 2. Sequencing input: blood. This receptor was obtained from a woman in her sixties or seventies in good health. The chain carries TRBV7-2 and TRBJ2-3; 14 nucleotides align to TRBD2. CDR3 sequence: CASSLEGLAGVTQYF. The CDR3 DNA is TGTGCCAGCAGCTTAGAGGGACTAGCGGGAGTTACGCAGTATTTT.